A selection of T cell receptor beta chains follows, all from one sample in a study of beta chain features in type 1 diabetes. Only in-frame clones appear in the TCRdb table, and some are missing; sequencing was by immunoSEQ multiplex PCR. The table lists almost 350,000 clones, 7.5% to 9% of them singletons. Material for sequencing was central memory CD4+ T cells from blood. The receptors come from a woman in her late teens or twenties in good health. Both conserved end residues are trimmed from each CDR3. Fields, in order: V gene, J gene, CDR3 protein.

TRBV7-8	TRBJ1-3	ASSPLTGARGNTIY
TRBV7-2	TRBJ2-5	ASSLGLAGSSRAGQY
TRBV7-2	TRBJ1-5	ASSLSPAGNQPQH
TRBV29-1	TRBJ2-2	SGGTGTGELF
TRBV27	TRBJ2-7	ASSLSRPVPSEQY
TRBV18	TRBJ2-7	ASSPNRDSYEQY
TRBV4-3	TRBJ1-4	ASSKKTGSNSEVLF
TRBV7-8	TRBJ2-3	ASSSQGTDTQY
TRBV4-3	TRBJ2-7	ASSQDWRTGSYEQY
TRBV28	TRBJ2-6	ASSLFISGANVLT
TRBV21-1	TRBJ2-3	ASGLAGFTDTQY
TRBV7-2	TRBJ2-1	ASSLGQGHTRAQF
TRBV6-1	TRBJ2-1	ASSEIASSYRSYNEQF
TRBV28	TRBJ2-5	ASRTQETQY
TRBV6-5	TRBJ1-2	ASSLRTGYGYT
TRBV6-6	TRBJ2-4	ASSYSPSGGRNIQY
TRBV11-2	TRBJ1-4	ASSHGQLNTNEKLF
TRBV5-1	TRBJ2-1	ASSRGQGVYNEQF
TRBV7-8	TRBJ2-1	ASSLGGRAEYNEQF
TRBV7-2	TRBJ2-1	ASSSPAGAAF
TRBV28	TRBJ1-5	ASSAQVGERII
TRBV29-1	TRBJ2-3	SVASGRGRGTDTQY
TRBV7-2	TRBJ1-5	ASSLRVGDQPQH
TRBV10-3	TRBJ2-2	AISGRNTGELF
TRBV4-2	TRBJ2-2	ASSLGSTSANTGELF
TRBV13	TRBJ1-2	ASSLGGQAANYGYT
TRBV19	TRBJ2-1	ASRLQGGRNNEQF
TRBV28	TRBJ1-3	ASSRGNTIY
TRBV2	TRBJ1-4	ASSVPVGQREKLF
TRBV2	TRBJ2-3	ASRPTSTDTQY
TRBV21-1	TRBJ2-2	ASSKELAGSGELF
TRBV27	TRBJ2-2	ASSFRGAGELF
TRBV5-6	TRBJ1-5	ASSLWGTGFDQPQH
TRBV4-2	TRBJ1-1	ASSQTWMNTEAF
TRBV5-4	TRBJ1-5	ASSFDSNQPQH
TRBV7-2	TRBJ2-7	ASSSRFLRQY
TRBV10-3	TRBJ2-5	ATLATSGSRKETQY
TRBV4-2	TRBJ2-1	ASSQDPGAGYNEQF
TRBV4-2	TRBJ2-5	ASSPAGLAGKETQY
TRBV6-5	TRBJ2-7	ASSYKGEQY
TRBV4-3	TRBJ2-1	ASSQAGGHRNEQF
TRBV7-9	TRBJ2-1	ASSTTDPYNEQF
TRBV28	TRBJ2-7	ASSLWPADYEQY
TRBV7-8	TRBJ2-5	ASSLRRLAGKEETQY
TRBV28	TRBJ1-1	ASSPRGTEAF
TRBV9	TRBJ1-2	ASKGSGYT
TRBV28	TRBJ2-2	ASSSPWQGTGELF
TRBV5-1	TRBJ2-1	ASSLEYNEQF
TRBV7-2	TRBJ2-3	ASRPPGLGTDTQY
TRBV5-1	TRBJ2-1	ASSISSGEQF
TRBV2	TRBJ2-1	ASNPTSGSDEQF
TRBV5-8	TRBJ2-5	ASSQDRFGETQY
TRBV29-1	TRBJ2-1	SVEGGDQGAYNEQF